Below are 7 T cell receptor beta chains sequenced from a single sample in a study of blood T cell repertoires in COVID-19. Repertoires were generated with immunoSEQ multiplex PCR, while TCRdb's copy carries only in-frame clones and drops some. The table lists fewer than 200,000 clones, over 80% of them singletons. Sequencing was performed on peripheral blood. The receptor source for this set is an older woman with COVID-19, enrolled during active disease.

The genes are TRBV2 and TRBJ2-3, with TRBD2 matching over 10 bases. The CDR3 totals 14 residues. Germline CDR1 reads SNHLY; CDR2 reads FYNNEI. Germline trimming cut 7 bases from V and 3 bases from J; bases unmatched to any gene: 4. The CDR3 reads CASTLAGVTDTQYF. CDR3 nucleotide sequence: TGTGCCAGCACCCTAGCGGGAGTTACAGATACGCAGTATTTT.

V and J are TRBV5-1 and TRBJ2-7; 7 bases line up with TRBD2. The germline gives CDR1 SGHRS, CDR2 YFSETQ. The junction had 13 bases not matched to a gene; V was cut back by 7 bases and J by 3 bases. The CDR3 length is 15 residues. The CDR3 reads CASRTGRSGGYEQYF. In DNA, the CDR3 is TGCGCCAGCCGAACCGGACGGTCGGGGGGCTACGAGCAGTACTTC.

This chain joins TRBV10-3 and TRBJ2-1, with D maybe TRBD1 (6 bases). This CDR3 comprises 15 residues. V was shortened by 0 bases and J by 10 bases, with 16 bases between the two germline ends. CDR1 and CDR2 from the germline V gene are ENHRY and SYGVKD. CDR3 sequence (DNA): TGTGCCATCAGTGAGTCCTCCGGACAGTTGGGCGAGCAGTTCTTC. This codes for CAISESSGQLGEQFF.

Here the CDR3 reads CATSDPGLAGAAGELFF. The CDR3 DNA reads TGTGCCACCAGTGACCCAGGACTAGCGGGAGCCGCCGGGGAGCTGTTTTTT. This sequence joins TRBV24-1 and TRBJ2-2, with 13 positions matching TRBD2. After removal of 4 bases from V and 6 bases from J, the junction contained 7 bases not matched to a gene. CDR1 and CDR2 (germline): KGHDR, SFDVKD. CDR3 length: 17 residues.

This clone was seen a handful of times. The chain joins TRBV2 to TRBJ2-7, with D unclear. The CDR3 contains 13 residues. Germline V gene lookup returns CDR1 SNHLY and CDR2 FYNNEI. V lost 6 bases and J 6 bases, leaving 15 bases between the germline ends. Written as DNA, the CDR3 is TGTGCCAGCAGATTTCAGGCATACGGCGAGCAGTACTTC. Translation gives CASRFQAYGEQYF.

The gene calls are TRBV19 and TRBJ2-4; D possibly corresponds to TRBD1 (6 bases). CDR3 length: 16 residues. V was pared by 5 bases and J by 0 bases, with 14 bases between. Germline-derived CDR1 and CDR2 are LNHDA and SQIVND (reference sequence). The CDR3 spells CASSHDRQLAKNIQYF. The CDR3 DNA sequence: TGTGCCAGTAGTCATGACAGGCAACTAGCCAAAAACATTCAGTACTTC.

This clone was counted a single time. The chain combines TRBV18 with TRBJ2-7; tentative D call: TRBD1 (6 bases). The CDR3 is 14 amino acids. V dropped 3 bases and J dropped 1 base, with 10 bases sitting between them. Per the germline V gene, CDR1 is KGHSH and CDR2 is LQKENI. CDR3 DNA sequence: TGTGCCAGCTCACCGACAGGCCCATCCTACGAGCAGTACTTC. As protein: CASSPTGPSYEQYF. Complete variable domain (other parts from reference TRBV18 and TRBJ2-7): NAGVMQNPRHLVRRRGQEARLRCSPMKGHSHVYWYRQLPEEGLKFMVYLQKENIIDESGMPKERFSAEFPKEGPSILRIQQVVRGDSAAYFCASSPTGPSYEQYFGPGTRLTVT.